This T cell receptor beta chain was retrieved from a study of response to subunit inactivated influenza vaccine. Whole-study results and caveats: It was the authors' suggestion that each seasonal influenza vaccination recruits few new T cells.

The junction had 7 bases not matched to a gene; V was cut back by 8 bases and J by 0 bases. There are 14 residues in the CDR3. Per germline, CDR1 MNHNS and CDR2 SASEGT. Regarding this clonotype: Its antigen is unknown.

In TCRdb, the RT-PCR reads were re-called with MiXCR into one record per CDR3 protein. This sample yields about 780,000 distinct CDR3 sequences, of which under 20% are seen a single time; approximately 11% belongs to the top ten. The TCR originated in a man aged 50-59 years who received an inactivated influenza vaccine. Sequenced material: PBMCs from blood, taken approximately 5 days after vaccination. The chain recombines TRBV6-1 with TRBJ2-7; 7 bases are shared with TRBD1. CDR3: CASGWDRSSYEQYF. CDR3 nucleotide sequence: TGTGCCAGCGGATGGGACAGAAGCTCCTACGAGCAGTACTTC.